What follows are 2 T cell receptor beta chains derived from one specimen sequenced in a study of beta chain features in type 1 diabetes. cDNA synthesis used the whole RNA isolate, giving expressed TCRB sequences. Assay: immunoSEQ multiplex PCR; the TCRdb copy retains only in-frame clones and omits some. The sample lists roughly 53,000 clones, roughly 39% occurring once. Antigen specificity for these receptors is unknown. Study results and limitations: Researchers report that Type 1 diabetes patients had moderately but significantly shorter TCRB CDR3s across all four CD4+ subsets.

The sequenced sample was Tregs from blood. The receptor set was obtained from a man aged 25 to 40 with type 1 diabetes.

In this sample, this clone turned up a few times. CDR3 nucleotides: TGCGCCAGCAGCCAAGTACAGGGGGGCGAGCAGTACTTC. Residues: CASSQVQGGEQYF. The chain links TRBV4-3 to TRBJ2-7, with TRBD1 matching 8 bases. This CDR3 has 13 amino acids. J was trimmed by 6 bases and V by 1 base; bases with no gene match: 2. Germline-derived CDR1 and CDR2 are LGHNA and YSLEER.

The V and J genes are TRBV30 and TRBJ1-5, with 8 bases aligning to TRBD1. The length of the CDR3 is 15 residues. CDR1 and CDR2 from the germline V gene are GTSNPN and SVGIG (reference sequence). J gave up 7 bases and V 2 bases, and 10 bases lay outside the gene matches. In DNA, the CDR3 is TGTGCCTGGAGTCCTTCAGGACAGGGTTACCAGCCCCAGCATTTT. Residues: CAWSPSGQGYQPQHF.